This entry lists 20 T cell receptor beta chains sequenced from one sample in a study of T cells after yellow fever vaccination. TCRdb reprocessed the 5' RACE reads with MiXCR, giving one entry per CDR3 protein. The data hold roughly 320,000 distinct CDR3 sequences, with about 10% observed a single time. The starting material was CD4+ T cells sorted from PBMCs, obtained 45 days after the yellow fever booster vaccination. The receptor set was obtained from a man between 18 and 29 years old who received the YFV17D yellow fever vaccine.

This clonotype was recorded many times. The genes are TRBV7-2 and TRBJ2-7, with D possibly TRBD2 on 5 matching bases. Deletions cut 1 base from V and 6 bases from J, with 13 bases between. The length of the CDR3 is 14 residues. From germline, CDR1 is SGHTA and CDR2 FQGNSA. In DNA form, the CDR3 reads TGTGCCAGCAGCTTAGGCCCGGGGTCGCGCGAGCAGTACGTC. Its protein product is CASSLGPGSREQYV.

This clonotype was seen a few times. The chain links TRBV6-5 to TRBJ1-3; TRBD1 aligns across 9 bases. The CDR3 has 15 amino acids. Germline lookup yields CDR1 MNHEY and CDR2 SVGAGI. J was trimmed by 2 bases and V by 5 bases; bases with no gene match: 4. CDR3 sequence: CASSMDRGTGNTIYF. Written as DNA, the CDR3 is TGTGCCAGCAGTATGGACAGGGGAACTGGAAACACCATATATTTT.

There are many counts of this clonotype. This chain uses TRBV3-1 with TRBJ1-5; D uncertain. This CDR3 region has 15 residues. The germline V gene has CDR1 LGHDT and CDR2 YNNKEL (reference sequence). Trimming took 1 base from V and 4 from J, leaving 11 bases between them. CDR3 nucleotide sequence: TGTGCCAGCAGCCAAGGGGCACAGATGAATCAGCCCCAGCATTTT. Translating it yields CASSQGAQMNQPQHF.

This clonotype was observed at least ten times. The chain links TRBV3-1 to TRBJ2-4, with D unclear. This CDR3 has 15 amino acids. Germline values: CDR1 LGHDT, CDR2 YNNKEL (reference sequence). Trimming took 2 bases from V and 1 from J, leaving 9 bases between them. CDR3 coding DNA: TGTGCCAGCAGCCAAAGGGCCGGGGCCAAAAACATTCAGTACTTC. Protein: CASSQRAGAKNIQYF. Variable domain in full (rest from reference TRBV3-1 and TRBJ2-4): DTAVSQTPKYLVTQMGNDKSIKCEQNLGHDTMYWYKQDSKKFLKIMFSYNNKELIINETVPNRFSPKSPDKAHLNLHINSLELGDSAVYFCASSQRAGAKNIQYFGAGTRLSVL.

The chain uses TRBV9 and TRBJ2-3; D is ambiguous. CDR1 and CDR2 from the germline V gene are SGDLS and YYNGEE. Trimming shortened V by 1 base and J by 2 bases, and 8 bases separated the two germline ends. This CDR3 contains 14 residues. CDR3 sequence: CASSVSAPTDTQYF. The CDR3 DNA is TGTGCCAGCAGCGTAAGCGCACCCACAGATACGCAGTATTTT.

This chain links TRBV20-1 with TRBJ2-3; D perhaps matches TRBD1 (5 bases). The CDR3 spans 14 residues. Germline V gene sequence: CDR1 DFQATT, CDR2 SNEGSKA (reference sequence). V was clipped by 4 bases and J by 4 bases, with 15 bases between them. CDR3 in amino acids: CSAKWQGGADTQYF. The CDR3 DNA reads TGCAGTGCTAAGTGGCAGGGTGGCGCAGATACGCAGTATTTT.

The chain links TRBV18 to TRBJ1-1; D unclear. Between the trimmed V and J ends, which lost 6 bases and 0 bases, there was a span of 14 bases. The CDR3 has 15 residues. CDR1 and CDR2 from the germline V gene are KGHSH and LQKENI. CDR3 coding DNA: TGTGCCAGCTCTATATCGCTTGGAATGAACACTGAAGCTTTCTTT. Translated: CASSISLGMNTEAFF.

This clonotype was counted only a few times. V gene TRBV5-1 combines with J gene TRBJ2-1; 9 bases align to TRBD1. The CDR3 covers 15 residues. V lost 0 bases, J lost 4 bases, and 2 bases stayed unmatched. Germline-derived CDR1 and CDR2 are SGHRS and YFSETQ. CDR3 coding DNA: TGCGCCAGCAGCTTGGTGACAGGGGGGTACAATGAGCAGTTCTTC. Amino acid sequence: CASSLVTGGYNEQFF. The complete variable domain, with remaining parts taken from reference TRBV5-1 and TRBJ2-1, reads KAGVTQTPRYLIKTRGQQVTLSCSPISGHRSVSWYQQTPGQGLQFLFEYFSETQRNKGNFPGRFSGRQFSNSRSEMNVSTLELGDSALYLCASSLVTGGYNEQFFGPGTRLTVL.

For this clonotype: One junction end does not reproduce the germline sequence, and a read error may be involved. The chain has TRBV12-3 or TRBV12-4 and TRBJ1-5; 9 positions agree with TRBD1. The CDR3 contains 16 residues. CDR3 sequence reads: CASSLAGTGTNQPQHF. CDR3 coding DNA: TGTGCCAGCAGTCTAGCCGGGACAGGGACTAATCAGCCCCAGCATTTT.

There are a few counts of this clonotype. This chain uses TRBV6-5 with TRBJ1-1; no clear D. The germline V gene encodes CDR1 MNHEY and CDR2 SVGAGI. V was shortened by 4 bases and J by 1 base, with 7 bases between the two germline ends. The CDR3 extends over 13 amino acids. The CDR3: CASSSSKNTEAFF. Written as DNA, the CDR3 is TGTGCCAGCAGTTCCAGTAAGAACACTGAAGCTTTCTTT.

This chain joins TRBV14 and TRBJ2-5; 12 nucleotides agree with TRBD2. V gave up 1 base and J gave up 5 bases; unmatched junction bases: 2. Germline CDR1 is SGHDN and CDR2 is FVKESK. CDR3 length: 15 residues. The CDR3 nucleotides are TGTGCCAGCAGCCAAGGACTAGCGGGGGTGGAGACCCAGTACTTC. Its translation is CASSQGLAGVETQYF.

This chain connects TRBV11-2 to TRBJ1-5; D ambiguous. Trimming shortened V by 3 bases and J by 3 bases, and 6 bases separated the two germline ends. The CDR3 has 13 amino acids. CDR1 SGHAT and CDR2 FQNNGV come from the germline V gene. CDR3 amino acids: CASSLSDNQPQHF. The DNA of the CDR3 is TGTGCCAGCAGCTTGTCAGACAATCAGCCCCAGCATTTT.

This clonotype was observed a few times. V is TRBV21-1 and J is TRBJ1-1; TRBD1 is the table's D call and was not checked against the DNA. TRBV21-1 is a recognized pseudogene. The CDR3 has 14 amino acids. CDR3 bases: TGTGCCAGCAGCAAAAAAAAGCAGGGGCCTGAAGCTTTCTTT. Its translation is CASSKKKQGPEAFF.

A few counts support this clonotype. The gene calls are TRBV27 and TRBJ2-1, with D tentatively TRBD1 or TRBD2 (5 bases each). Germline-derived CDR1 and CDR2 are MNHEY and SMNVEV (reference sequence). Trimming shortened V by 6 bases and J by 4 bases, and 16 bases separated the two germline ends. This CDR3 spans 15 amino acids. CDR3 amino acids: CASSLRGTAYNEQFF. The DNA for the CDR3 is TGTGCCAGCAGCTTAAGAGGGACGGCTTACAATGAGCAGTTCTTC.

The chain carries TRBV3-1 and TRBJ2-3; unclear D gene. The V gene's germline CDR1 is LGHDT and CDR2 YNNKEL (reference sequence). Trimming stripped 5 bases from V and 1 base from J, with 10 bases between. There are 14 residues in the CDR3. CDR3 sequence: CASSNRRGTDTQYF. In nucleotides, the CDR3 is TGTGCCAGCAGCAATCGCCGGGGCACAGATACGCAGTATTTT.

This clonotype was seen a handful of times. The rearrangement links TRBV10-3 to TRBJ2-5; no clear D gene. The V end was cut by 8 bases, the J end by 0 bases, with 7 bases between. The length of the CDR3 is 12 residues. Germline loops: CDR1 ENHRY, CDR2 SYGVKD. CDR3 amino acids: CAIAAYQETQYF. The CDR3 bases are TGTGCCATCGCCGCGTACCAAGAGACCCAGTACTTC.

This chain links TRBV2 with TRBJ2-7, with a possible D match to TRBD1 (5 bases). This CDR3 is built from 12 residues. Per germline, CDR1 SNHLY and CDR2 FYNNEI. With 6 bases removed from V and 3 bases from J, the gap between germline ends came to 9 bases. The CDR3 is CASRRQSYEQYF. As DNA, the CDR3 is TGTGCCAGCAGACGACAGAGCTACGAGCAGTACTTC.

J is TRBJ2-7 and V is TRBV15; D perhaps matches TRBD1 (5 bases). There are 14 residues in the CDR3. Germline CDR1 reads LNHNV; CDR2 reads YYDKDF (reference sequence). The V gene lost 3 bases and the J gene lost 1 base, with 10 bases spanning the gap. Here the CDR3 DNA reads TGTGCCACCAGCAGGCAGGGTATATCCTACGAGCAGTACTTC. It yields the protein CATSRQGISYEQYF.

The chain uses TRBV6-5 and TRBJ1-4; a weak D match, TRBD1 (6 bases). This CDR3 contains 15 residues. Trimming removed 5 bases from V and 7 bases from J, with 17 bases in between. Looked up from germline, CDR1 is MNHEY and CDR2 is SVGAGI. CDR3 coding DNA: TGTGCCAGCAGTCGCGGGGGGGGGCTGGGTGAAAAACTGTTTTTT. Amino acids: CASSRGGGLGEKLFF.

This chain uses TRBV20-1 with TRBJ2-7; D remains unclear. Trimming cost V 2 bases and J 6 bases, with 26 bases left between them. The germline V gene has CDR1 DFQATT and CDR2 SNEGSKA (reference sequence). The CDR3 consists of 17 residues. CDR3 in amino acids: CSARKGSGPNRSAEQYF. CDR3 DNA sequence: TGCAGTGCTAGAAAGGGCTCAGGCCCAAACCGGTCCGCCGAGCAGTACTTC.